This T cell receptor beta chain was identified in a study of blood T cells in healthy people across ages. For the second PCR, which ran for 7 to 11 cycles, a sample-barcoded 5' primer and a J-beta primer mix were used. TCRdb recomputed calls from the 5' RACE reads with MiXCR, one row per CDR3 protein. The sample yields around 1,000,000 distinct CDR3 sequences, 25% seen once. As for this clonotype: The antigen is unknown.

With 0 bases removed from V and 0 bases from J, the gap between germline ends came to 11 bases. Germline values: CDR1 SQVTM, CDR2 ANQGSEA. The CDR3 consists of 15 residues. Points from the study as a whole: Across the age range, TCR beta diversity per million T cells fell in a roughly linear way.

The same data also went into a second study, on T cells of mothers and their children.

This chain links TRBV29-1 with TRBJ1-1; no clear D gene. The TCR comes from a girl aged 2 to 10 in good health. The sample comprised blood. CDR3 nucleotides: TGCAGCGTTGAAGATCAGGACTCCCTGAACACTGAAGCTTTCTTT. It specifies CSVEDQDSLNTEAFF.